Listed here are 25 T cell receptor beta chains from one sample, sequenced in a study of regulatory T cells in long-lasting Graves disease. Both iRepertoire HTBI primers and Arm-PCR of CDR3 regions were used to build the TCR beta libraries. TCRdb reanalysed the multiplex PCR reads using MiXCR and keeps one entry per CDR3 protein. Here the sample spans 350,000 to 450,000 distinct CDR3 sequences, over 15% being singletons. Time point: newly diagnosed GD, antithyroid drugs for less than 3 months. From RNA extracted from PBMCs, the TCR library was made. This sample also appeared in a second study, on T cells in Graves' hyperthyroidism and ophthalmopathy.

The specimen comprised peripheral blood mononuclear cells (PBMCs), sampled at new diagnosis, from a patient treated with antithyroid drugs. The receptors stem from a man aged 40-55 years with Graves disease.

The sample holds a few counts of this clonotype. V and J are TRBV7-2 and TRBJ2-2, with D possibly matching TRBD2 (6 bases). Per the germline V gene, CDR1 is SGHTA and CDR2 is FQGNSA. The length of the CDR3 is 15 residues. Between the trimmed V and J ends, which lost 2 bases and 4 bases, there was a span of 11 bases. Here the CDR3 reads CASSLRRGPTGELFF. The CDR3 nucleotides read TGTGCCAGCAGCTTACGGCGGGGACCCACCGGGGAGCTGTTTTTT.

There are many counts of this clonotype. V and J are TRBV6-1 and TRBJ1-5, with TRBD1 as a possible D gene (5 bases). The CDR3 runs 13 residues. V gave up 5 bases and J gave up 7 bases, with 12 bases separating them. Germline V gene sequence: CDR1 MNHNS, CDR2 SASEGT. The CDR3 DNA reads TGTGCCAGCAGTACCCAGGGTGGGCAGCCCCAGCATTTT. This codes for CASSTQGGQPQHF.

This clonotype was seen a handful of times. The chain combines TRBV28 with TRBJ2-3; the D gene is possibly TRBD2 (7 bases). The V gene lost 5 bases and the J gene lost 2 bases, with 14 bases spanning the gap. This CDR3 has 15 amino acids. Per the germline V gene, CDR1 is MDHEN and CDR2 is SYDVKM. For the CDR3, the DNA is TGTGCCAGCAGTAAGGGGGGGGGGGCCACAGATACGCAGTATTTT. This encodes CASSKGGGATDTQYF.

The V gene is TRBV6-2 or TRBV6-3, the J gene TRBJ2-3; tentatively, D is TRBD1 or TRBD2 (5 bases each). This CDR3 has 15 residues. V was shortened by 2 bases and J by 3 bases, with 12 bases between the two germline ends. CDR1 MNHEY and CDR2 SVGEGT come from the germline V gene. The CDR3 loop reads CASSYGGSWTDTQYF. CDR3 DNA: TGTGCCAGCAGTTACGGGGGTAGTTGGACAGATACGCAGTATTTT.

Ten or more counts support this clonotype. V usage is TRBV5-1 and J usage is TRBJ2-2; D is perhaps TRBD1 (6 bases). The CDR3 length is 14 residues. Germline lookup yields CDR1 SGHRS and CDR2 YFSETQ. V gave up 3 bases and J gave up 7 bases, with 13 bases separating them. In DNA, the CDR3 is TGCGCCAGCAGCTATGGCGCAGGGGTCGGGGAGCTGTTTTTT. This codes for CASSYGAGVGELFF.

This clonotype was counted only a few times. The rearrangement links TRBV5-1 to TRBJ2-3; TRBD1 agrees at 9 bases. CDR3 size: 14 residues. CDR1 SGHRS and CDR2 YFSETQ come from the germline V gene. The trim removed 4 bases at V and 4 bases at J, leaving 4 bases unmatched. CDR3 residues: CASSPTGGADTQYF. The CDR3 DNA reads TGCGCCAGCAGCCCGACAGGGGGAGCAGATACGCAGTATTTT.

This clonotype was counted many times. The rearrangement links TRBV12-3 or TRBV12-4 to TRBJ1-5; D gene uncertain. There are 13 residues in the CDR3. Trimming cost V 7 bases and J 0 bases, with 7 bases left between them. This CDR3 is CASTASSNQPQHF. The CDR3 DNA is TGTGCCAGCACAGCCAGTAGCAATCAGCCCCAGCATTTT.

This clonotype showed up many times. This chain connects TRBV6-1 to TRBJ1-5; 8 bases line up with TRBD1. There are 16 residues in the CDR3. Trimming at V came to 4 bases and at J to 4 bases, leaving 9 bases not matched to a gene. The germline V gene has CDR1 MNHNS and CDR2 SASEGT. CDR3 nucleotide sequence: TGTGCCAGCAGTGCTTTCGGACAGGGCACTAATCAGCCCCAGCATTTT. It specifies CASSAFGQGTNQPQHF.

The chain has TRBV7-2 and TRBJ1-1, with unresolved D. This CDR3 has 14 amino acids. The germline CDR1 and CDR2 sequences are SGHTA and FQGNSA. V was trimmed by 3 bases and J by 2 bases, leaving 10 bases between them. The CDR3 sequence is CASSFMHTNTEAFF. DNA for the CDR3: TGTGCCAGCAGCTTTATGCATACAAACACTGAAGCTTTCTTT.

This clonotype was observed at least ten times. A read error may produce the germline difference seen at one junction end. The rearrangement links TRBV5-1 to TRBJ1-1; D not resolved. The CDR3 contains 13 residues. From germline, CDR1 is SGHRS and CDR2 YFSETQ. In DNA form, the CDR3 reads TGTGCCAGCAGCTCCCTCTACAACACTGAAGCTTTCTTT. This gives the protein CASSSLYNTEAFF.

This clonotype showed up just a few times. The CDR3 region has the DNA TGTGCCAGCAGTTTAGGTCGGGGTTCGGGCTACGAGCAGTACTTC. Translation: CASSLGRGSGYEQYF. The genes are TRBV27 and TRBJ2-7; perhaps TRBD2 as D (5 bases). CDR1 and CDR2 from the germline V gene are MNHEY and SMNVEV (reference sequence). The V and J ends lost 2 bases and 3 bases respectively, with 14 bases between them. CDR3 size: 15 residues.

This clonotype occurred a few times. The chain recombines TRBV28 with TRBJ2-4; 9 positions match TRBD2. The CDR3 covers 16 residues. Germline V CDR1 and CDR2: MDHEN, SYDVKM. V lost 5 bases and J lost 1; bases outside the gene matches: 6. The CDR3: CASSPLGTSAKNIQYF. CDR3 bases: TGTGCCAGCAGTCCCCTTGGGACTAGCGCCAAAAACATTCAGTACTTC.

This clonotype has a handful of counts. The rearrangement joins TRBV5-1 to TRBJ2-2; D is unclear. CDR1 and CDR2 (germline): SGHRS, YFSETQ. Trimming shortened V by 3 bases and J by 5 bases, and 14 bases separated the two germline ends. The CDR3 is made up of 15 amino acids. Here the CDR3 reads CASSYGPAGTGELFF. CDR3 sequence (DNA): TGCGCCAGCAGCTACGGACCCGCCGGGACCGGGGAGCTGTTTTTT.

This clonotype was seen many times. The chain recombines TRBV29-1 with TRBJ1-1; 8 bases align to TRBD1. There are 15 residues in the CDR3. J was trimmed by 1 base and V by 5 bases; bases with no gene match: 9. Germline values: CDR1 SQVTM, CDR2 ANQGSEA. The CDR3 region has the DNA TGCAGCGTTCTCCCCGGGGGGACAGGGAACACTGAAGCTTTCTTT. Translation gives CSVLPGGTGNTEAFF.

This clonotype occurred many times. The chain is built from TRBV24-1 and TRBJ2-3; the D gene could be TRBD1 or TRBD2 (6 bases each). The V gene's germline CDR1 is KGHDR and CDR2 SFDVKD. The CDR3 loop spans 14 amino acids. V gave up 6 bases and J gave up 5 bases, with 14 bases separating them. The CDR3 nucleotides read TGTGCCACCAGTCGAGAGGGGGGCAGAGATACGCAGTATTTT. Protein product: CATSREGGRDTQYF.

Regarding this clonotype: One base away lies a much larger clone, so this may be a sequencing read error. No conserved phenylalanine or tryptophan is present at the end of the CDR3, so a read error is the likely explanation. The chain links TRBV28 to TRBJ2-5; the D is unclear. Trimming removed 2 bases at V and 2 bases at J, with 9 bases between. The CDR3 is made up of 14 amino acids. Germline-derived CDR1 and CDR2 are MDHEN and SYDVKM. Here the CDR3 DNA reads TGTGCCAGCAGTTTAGTGTACAAGCAAGAGACCCAGTACCTC. Translation: CASSLVYKQETQYL.

This clonotype was picked up many times. The gene calls are TRBV18 and TRBJ2-1, with 8 bases that match TRBD1. Germline V CDR1 and CDR2: KGHSH, LQKENI. V was pared by 2 bases and J by 5 bases, with 8 bases of the junction left unmatched. This CDR3 has 16 residues. The CDR3 DNA follows: TGTGCCAGCTCACCATCTCAGCAGGGGGCCCACAATGAGCAGTTCTTC. Translation gives CASSPSQQGAHNEQFF. The entire variable domain, with the rest obtained from reference TRBV18 and TRBJ2-1, is as follows: NAGVMQNPRHLVRRRGQEARLRCSPMKGHSHVYWYRQLPEEGLKFMVYLQKENIIDESGMPKERFSAEFPKEGPSILRIQQVVRGDSAAYFCASSPSQQGAHNEQFFGPGTRLTVL.

This clonotype has a handful of counts. The rearrangement uses TRBV5-1 and TRBJ2-1, with a possible D match to TRBD2 (6 bases). Per germline, CDR1 SGHRS and CDR2 YFSETQ. Trimming shortened V by 4 bases and J by 5 bases, and 10 bases separated the two germline ends. The CDR3 runs 13 residues. CDR3 sequence: CASSERTNNEQFF. The CDR3 nucleotides read TGCGCCAGCAGCGAGAGGACTAACAATGAGCAGTTCTTC.

V usage is TRBV2 and J usage is TRBJ2-5; D remains ambiguous. Germline assignment: CDR1 SNHLY and CDR2 FYNNEI. CDR3 size: 13 residues. Trimming took off 3 bases at V and 4 bases at J, with 9 bases between the two ends. The CDR3 sequence: CASSEAWGETQYF. The DNA for the CDR3 is TGTGCCAGCAGTGAGGCCTGGGGAGAGACCCAGTACTTC.

This clonotype was recorded many times. The V and J genes are TRBV12-3 or TRBV12-4 and TRBJ2-7; D is perhaps TRBD1 or TRBD2 (5 bases each). The CDR3 totals 15 residues. The ends were cut back, 2 bases at V and 0 bases at J, with 11 bases in the middle. This CDR3 reads CASSLSPGTSYEQYF. CDR3 coding DNA: TGTGCCAGCAGTTTAAGTCCAGGGACCTCCTACGAGCAGTACTTC.

The DNA of the CDR3 is TGTGCCAGTCGCCGAGACAGGGGCGGAACCTATGGCTACACCTTC. Translated, it gives CASRRDRGGTYGYTF. The rearrangement joins TRBV19 to TRBJ1-2, with 8 bases lining up with TRBD1. From germline, CDR1 is LNHDA and CDR2 SQIVND (reference sequence). The length of the CDR3 is 15 residues. Unmatched junction bases numbered 12, after V lost 8 bases and J lost 4 bases.

This clonotype was counted a few times. This chain links TRBV6-2 or TRBV6-3 with TRBJ1-6; no definite D call. Trimming removed 5 bases at V and 5 bases at J, with 19 bases between. This CDR3 has 17 residues. Per germline, CDR1 MNHEY and CDR2 SVGEGT. The CDR3 DNA is TGTGCCAGCAGTGAAGTTCTTGAACAGAGGGATAATTCACCCCTCCACTTT. Translated: CASSEVLEQRDNSPLHF.

In its sample, this clonotype was seen many times. The CDR3 nucleotides read TGTGCCAGCAGCACAGTCCGTGCGGTCTACGAGCAGTACTTC. Its translation is CASSTVRAVYEQYF. The rearrangement joins TRBV12-3 or TRBV12-4 to TRBJ2-7; D ambiguous. The CDR3 consists of 14 residues. Trimming took off 6 bases at V and 3 bases at J, with 15 bases between the two ends.

In this sample, this clonotype turned up a few times. The chain joins TRBV29-1 to TRBJ1-1; D gene unclear. This CDR3 is built from 11 residues. Trimming removed 7 bases from V and 0 bases from J, with 6 bases in between. Germline CDR1 and CDR2: SQVTM and ANQGSEA. The CDR3 loop reads CSALLNTEAFF. The CDR3 region has the DNA TGCAGCGCTCTATTGAACACTGAAGCTTTCTTT.

This clonotype turned up a few times. The chain combines TRBV6-2 or TRBV6-3 with TRBJ1-1; 9 bases line up with TRBD1. The junction had 6 bases not matched to a gene; V was cut back by 7 bases and J by 3 bases. CDR3 length: 14 residues. Per the germline V gene, CDR1 is MNHEY and CDR2 is SVGEGT. The CDR3 is CASTKTGGHTEAFF. The CDR3 DNA sequence: TGTGCCAGCACCAAAACAGGGGGCCACACTGAAGCTTTCTTT.